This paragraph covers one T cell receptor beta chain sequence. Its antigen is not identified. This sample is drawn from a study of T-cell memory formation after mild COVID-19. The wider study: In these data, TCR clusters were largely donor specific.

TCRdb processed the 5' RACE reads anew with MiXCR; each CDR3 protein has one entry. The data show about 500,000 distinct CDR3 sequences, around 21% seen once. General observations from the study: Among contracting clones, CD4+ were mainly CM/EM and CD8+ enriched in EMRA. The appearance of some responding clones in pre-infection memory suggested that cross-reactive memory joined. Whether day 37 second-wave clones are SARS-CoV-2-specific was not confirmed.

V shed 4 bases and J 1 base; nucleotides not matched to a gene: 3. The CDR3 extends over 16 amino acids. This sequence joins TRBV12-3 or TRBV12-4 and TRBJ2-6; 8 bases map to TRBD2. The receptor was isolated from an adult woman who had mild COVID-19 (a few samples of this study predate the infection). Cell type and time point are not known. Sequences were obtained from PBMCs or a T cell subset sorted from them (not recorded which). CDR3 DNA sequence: TGTGCCAGCAGTTCGGGAGGGGGGTCTGGGGCCAACGTCCTGACTTTC. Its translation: CASSSGGGSGANVLTF.